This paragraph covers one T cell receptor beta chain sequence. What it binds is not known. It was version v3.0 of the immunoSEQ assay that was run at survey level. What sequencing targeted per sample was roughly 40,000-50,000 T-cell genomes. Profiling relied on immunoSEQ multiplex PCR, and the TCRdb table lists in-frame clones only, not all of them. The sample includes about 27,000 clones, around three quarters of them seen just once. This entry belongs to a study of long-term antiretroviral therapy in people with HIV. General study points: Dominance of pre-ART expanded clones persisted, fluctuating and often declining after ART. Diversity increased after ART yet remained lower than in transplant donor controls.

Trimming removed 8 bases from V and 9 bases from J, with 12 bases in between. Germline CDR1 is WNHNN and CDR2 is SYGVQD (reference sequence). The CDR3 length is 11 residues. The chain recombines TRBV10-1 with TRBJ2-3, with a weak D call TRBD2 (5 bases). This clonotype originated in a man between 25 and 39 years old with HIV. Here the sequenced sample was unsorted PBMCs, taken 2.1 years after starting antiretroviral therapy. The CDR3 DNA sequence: TGCGCCAGCTCCTCACTAGGGACGCAGTATTTT. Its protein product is CASSSLGTQYF.